This TCR beta chain was found in a study of T cell clonality in common variable immunodeficiency. General study results and limits: CVID subjects had higher TCRbeta clonality than healthy controls, most marked in about a third. Reportedly, TCR beta sequences from common variable immunodeficiency showed fewer deletions and N-nucleotide insertions.

Repertoires were generated with immunoSEQ multiplex PCR, while TCRdb's copy carries only in-frame clones and drops some. This sample carries some 44,000 clones, none of them present only once. Most patients and controls had Caucasian heritage. The trim removed 5 bases at V and 4 bases at J, leaving 11 bases unmatched. Germline CDR1 is MDHEN and CDR2 is SYDVKM. The CDR3 runs 16 residues. The sample holds many counts of this clone. Its specificity is not known. Coverage ceases 3 residues before the CDR3 finishes, and the germline J gene fills in the end. Sequencing used peripheral blood mononuclear cells. The TCR originated in a person aged 18 to 70 in good health. The chain has TRBV28 and TRBJ1-1; 9 bases are a match to TRBD1. The CDR3 sequence is CASSPLDRGQVTEAFF. Incomplete CDR3 DNA: TGTGCCAGCAGTCCGTTGGACAGGGGCCAAGTCACTGAA.